The 22 T cell receptor beta chains below come from one sample, sequenced in a study of shared clonotypes between healthy human individuals. Method: immunoSEQ multiplex PCR; TCRdb's copy keeps in-frame clones and lacks some. The sample holds about 480,000 clones, about 75% seen once. Sequencing was done on a sample of PBMCs. Source of these receptors: a woman in her forties in good health. Some clones in this sample may be carry-over from other donors' samples.

This chain joins TRBV4-2 and TRBJ2-2, with 7 nucleotides matching TRBD1. V lost 3 bases to trimming and J lost 9 bases; unmatched junction nucleotides: 10. This CDR3 has 15 amino acids. Germline V lookup: CDR1 LGHNA, CDR2 YNFKEQ. This CDR3 reads CASSQTYRGDRELFF. CDR3 DNA: TGTGCCAGCAGCCAGACCTACAGGGGTGACCGGGAGCTGTTTTTT.

V gene TRBV5-6 combines with J gene TRBJ2-7, with TRBD2 matching 9 bases. Germline CDR1 reads SGHDT; CDR2 reads YYEEEE. The CDR3 spans 15 residues. J was trimmed by 1 base and V by 0 bases; bases with no gene match: 2. The DNA for the CDR3 is TGTGCCAGCAGCTTGGCGCTAGCGGGATCCTACGAGCAGTACTTC. It specifies CASSLALAGSYEQYF. Looking up the rest from reference TRBV5-6 and TRBJ2-7 gives the full variable domain: DAGVTQSPTHLIKTRGQQVTLRCSPKSGHDTVSWYQQALGQGPQFIFQYYEEEERQRGNFPDRFSGHQFPNYSSELNVNALLLGDSALYLCASSLALAGSYEQYFGPGTRLTVT.

This clone came up a few times. The J gene is TRBJ2-1, the V gene TRBV5-4; the D gene could be TRBD1 or TRBD2 (6 bases each). V lost 4 bases to trimming and J lost 5 bases, with 31 bases between them. CDR1 and CDR2 (germline): SGHNT, YYREEE (reference sequence). The CDR3 contains 20 residues. The CDR3 sequence is CASSRFGGLASGLKDNEQFF. Written as DNA, the CDR3 is TGTGCCAGCAGCCGCTTTGGGGGGCTGGCTTCCGGTCTTAAGGACAATGAGCAGTTCTTC.

The chain joins TRBV9 to TRBJ2-3, with D perhaps being TRBD1 or TRBD2 (6 bases each). The CDR3 is made up of 16 amino acids. Germline lookup yields CDR1 SGDLS and CDR2 YYNGEE. Trimming shortened V by 3 bases and J by 0 bases, and 14 bases separated the two germline ends. The CDR3 nucleotides read TGTGCCAGCAGCGGGTACGGGGGCCTTAGCACAGATACGCAGTATTTT. It translates to CASSGYGGLSTDTQYF.

The V gene is TRBV2, the J gene TRBJ2-2; TRBD1 is a possible D gene (6 bases). V lost 1 base, J lost 6 bases, and 9 bases lay in between. Germline CDR1 and CDR2: SNHLY and FYNNEI. The CDR3 spans 14 residues. The CDR3 here is CASSEDRVAGELFF. The CDR3 DNA is TGTGCCAGCAGTGAAGACAGGGTGGCCGGGGAGCTGTTTTTT.

The chain has TRBV4-1 and TRBJ2-7; 10 nucleotides match TRBD1. Germline V gives CDR1 MGHRA, CDR2 YSYEKL. The J segment lost 2 bases and the V segment lost 1 base, leaving 5 bases of the junction unmatched. This CDR3 region has 16 residues. This CDR3 reads CASSQGPGQGAYEQYF. In DNA form, the CDR3 reads TGCGCCAGCAGCCAAGGACCAGGACAGGGGGCCTACGAGCAGTACTTC.

The rearrangement joins TRBV6-5 to TRBJ2-1, with a tentative D call TRBD2 (6 bases). This CDR3 is built from 14 residues. The germline CDR1 and CDR2 sequences are MNHEY and SVGAGI. V was trimmed by 5 bases and J by 6 bases, leaving 14 bases between them. The CDR3 DNA sequence: TGTGCCAGCAGTAGGGGCAGTAGCGGCAATGAGCAGTTCTTC. It is translated as CASSRGSSGNEQFF.

The genes are TRBV5-5 and TRBJ2-7; D is unresolved. The CDR3 extends over 14 amino acids. With 3 bases removed from V and 2 bases from J, the gap between germline ends came to 12 bases. Germline-derived CDR1 and CDR2 are SGHKS and YYEKEE (reference sequence). Written as DNA, the CDR3 is TGTGCCAGCAGCTCTCAGACTGCTACCTACGAGCAGTACTTC. Its protein is CASSSQTATYEQYF.

J is TRBJ2-5 and V is TRBV15, with TRBD2 matching 7 bases. This CDR3 is built from 15 residues. The germline CDR1 and CDR2 sequences are LNHNV and YYDKDF (reference sequence). Trimming cost V 0 bases and J 5 bases; bases outside gene matches: 6. In DNA, the CDR3 is TGTGCCACCAGCAGAGATTGGAGGCGGGGGGAGACCCAGTACTTC. It yields the protein CATSRDWRRGETQYF.

The chain couples TRBV10-3 to TRBJ1-1, with D uncertain. Germline CDR1 reads ENHRY; CDR2 reads SYGVKD. Trimming cost V 6 bases and J 10 bases, with 18 bases left between them. CDR3 length: 13 amino acids. CDR3 protein: CAISESGREVAFF. The CDR3 DNA is TGTGCCATCAGCGAATCGGGGAGGGAGGTAGCTTTCTTT.

The chain combines TRBV5-8 with TRBJ1-4, with unresolved D. V shed 3 bases and J shed 6 bases, with 15 bases lying between them. The CDR3 extends over 15 amino acids. The V gene's germline CDR1 is SGHTS and CDR2 YDEGEE. The CDR3 sequence: CASSSGNSIDEKLFF. The CDR3 DNA reads TGTGCCAGCAGCTCTGGGAACTCTATCGATGAAAAACTGTTTTTT.

V gene TRBV6-6 combines with J gene TRBJ2-1; D may be TRBD2 (5 bases). V was trimmed by 2 bases and J by 13 bases, leaving 15 bases between them. The CDR3 is 13 amino acids. The germline CDR1 and CDR2 sequences are MNHNY and SVGAGI (reference sequence). The CDR3 spells CASSYEEGLNQFF. The CDR3 nucleotides are TGTGCCAGCAGTTACGAGGAAGGACTTAATCAGTTCTTC.

The V and J genes are TRBV11-2 and TRBJ2-1, with 7 bases identical to TRBD2. Losses at the gene ends were 5 bases for V and 7 bases for J; bases not matched to a gene: 8. This CDR3 comprises 14 residues. Germline V gene lookup returns CDR1 SGHAT and CDR2 FQNNGV. The CDR3 sequence: CASSTTSLVNEQFF. The CDR3, as DNA: TGTGCCAGCAGCACGACTAGCTTAGTGAATGAGCAGTTCTTC.

This clone was detected only once. The rearrangement links TRBV28 to TRBJ2-3; 8 nucleotides line up with TRBD1. J was trimmed by 5 bases and V by 6 bases; bases with no gene match: 7. This CDR3 contains 14 residues. Germline assignment: CDR1 MDHEN and CDR2 SYDVKM. The CDR3 sequence: CASRNDRGVDTQYF. The CDR3 DNA reads as TGTGCCAGCAGGAACGACAGGGGTGTAGATACGCAGTATTTT.

The genes are TRBV28 and TRBJ2-1, with D possibly matching TRBD2 (7 bases). The ends were cut back, 5 bases at V and 15 bases at J, with 14 bases in the middle. Per germline, CDR1 MDHEN and CDR2 SYDVKM. The CDR3 extends over 11 amino acids. CDR3 sequence: CASSLGGDWFF. The DNA of the CDR3 is TGTGCCAGCAGTCTAGGGGGGGATTGGTTCTTC. The full variable domain, rest sourced from reference TRBV28 and TRBJ2-1, is DVKVTQSSRYLVKRTGEKVFLECVQDMDHENMFWYRQDPGLGLRLIYFSYDVKMKEKGDIPEGYSVSREKKERFSLILESASTNQTSMYLCASSLGGDWFFGPGTRLTVL.

This sequence joins TRBV29-1 and TRBJ2-3; 7 nucleotides line up with TRBD2. Germline loops: CDR1 SQVTM, CDR2 ANQGSEA. V lost 7 bases to trimming and J lost 6 bases; unmatched junction nucleotides: 7. The CDR3 covers 12 residues. DNA of the CDR3: TGCAGCGCCGGGACTAACGACGATACGCAGTATTTT. It translates to CSAGTNDDTQYF.

This chain joins TRBV5-1 and TRBJ2-1, with 7 bases aligning to TRBD1. This CDR3 is built from 15 residues. V gave up 0 bases and J gave up 3 bases; unmatched junction bases: 3. CDR1 and CDR2 from the germline V gene are SGHRS and YFSETQ. In DNA, the CDR3 is TGCGCCAGCAGCTTGGGGGGGACAGACTACAATGAGCAGTTCTTC. Amino acid sequence: CASSLGGTDYNEQFF.

The chain employs TRBV7-3 and TRBJ2-2; D gene uncertain. Germline CDR1 and CDR2: SGHTA and FQGTGA. The CDR3 contains 13 residues. The V gene lost 3 bases and the J gene lost 6 bases, with 8 bases spanning the gap. The CDR3, as DNA: TGTGCCAGCAGCTTCAACCGGGCCGGGGAGCTGTTTTTT. This sequence encodes CASSFNRAGELFF.

This clone was found a few times. This chain joins TRBV11-2 and TRBJ1-1; D gene ambiguous. Germline assignment: CDR1 SGHAT and CDR2 FQNNGV. CDR3 size: 14 residues. V was shortened by 1 base and J by 11 bases, with 17 bases between the two germline ends. CDR3 amino acids: CASSLGPQEGWAFF. In DNA, the CDR3 is TGTGCCAGCAGCTTAGGCCCCCAAGAAGGGTGGGCTTTCTTT.

The chain couples TRBV6-1 to TRBJ2-7, with D perhaps TRBD1 or TRBD2 (5 bases each). The CDR3 has 13 amino acids. Germline CDR1 is MNHNS and CDR2 is SASEGT. The V end was cut by 8 bases, the J end by 4 bases, with 15 bases between. Written as DNA, the CDR3 is TGTGCCAGCGGGACGGCCCCTTTATACGAGCAGTACTTC. Translating gives CASGTAPLYEQYF.

The CDR3 region has the DNA TGTGCCAGCAGTGACGGAACTAGCGGGGTTCCCTCGCAGTATTTT. Translation: CASSDGTSGVPSQYF. The chain is built from TRBV28 and TRBJ2-3; 10 nucleotides line up with TRBD2. The CDR3 covers 15 residues. Trimming cost V 5 bases and J 10 bases; bases outside gene matches: 12. CDR1 is MDHEN, CDR2 SYDVKM, per germline.

The V call is TRBV5-1, the J call TRBJ1-5; D is ambiguous. V was pared by 3 bases and J by 5 bases, with 9 bases between. Germline assignment: CDR1 SGHRS and CDR2 YFSETQ. This CDR3 has 13 residues. The CDR3 spells CASSSFPDQPQHF. In DNA, the CDR3 is TGCGCCAGCAGCTCCTTCCCGGATCAGCCCCAGCATTTT.